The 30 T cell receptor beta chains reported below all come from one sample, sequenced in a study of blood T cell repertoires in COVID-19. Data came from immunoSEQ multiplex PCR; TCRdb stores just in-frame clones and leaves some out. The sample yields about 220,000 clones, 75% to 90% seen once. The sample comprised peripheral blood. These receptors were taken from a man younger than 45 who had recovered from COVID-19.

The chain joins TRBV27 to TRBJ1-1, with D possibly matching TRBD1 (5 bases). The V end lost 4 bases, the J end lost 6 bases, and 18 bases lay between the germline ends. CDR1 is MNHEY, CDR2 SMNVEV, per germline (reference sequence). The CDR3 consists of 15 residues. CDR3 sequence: CASSSHRQPNSEAFF. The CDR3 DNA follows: TGTGCCAGCAGTTCCCATCGACAGCCCAACTCTGAAGCTTTCTTT.

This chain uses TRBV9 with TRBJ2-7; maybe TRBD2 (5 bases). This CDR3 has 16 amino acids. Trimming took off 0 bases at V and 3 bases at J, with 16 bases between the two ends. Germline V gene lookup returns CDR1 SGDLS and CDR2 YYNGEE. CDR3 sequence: CASSVEISRGLYEQYF. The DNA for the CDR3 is TGTGCCAGCAGCGTAGAAATCTCTAGAGGACTCTACGAGCAGTACTTC.

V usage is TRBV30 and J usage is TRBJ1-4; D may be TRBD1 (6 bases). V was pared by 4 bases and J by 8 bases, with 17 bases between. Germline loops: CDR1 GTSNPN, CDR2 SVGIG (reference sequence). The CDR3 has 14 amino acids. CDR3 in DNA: TGTGCCTGGACCGCTGGGGGGGCTGGGGAAAAACTGTTTTTT. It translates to CAWTAGGAGEKLFF.

Here the CDR3 DNA reads TGTGCCAGCAGTTCATTACCGGGACAGGGGAACACTGAAGCTTTCTTT. Protein product: CASSSLPGQGNTEAFF. The chain carries TRBV27 and TRBJ1-1; 9 nucleotides match TRBD1. Trimming took 4 bases from V and 1 from J; bases not matched to a gene: 7. Per the germline V gene, CDR1 is MNHEY and CDR2 is SMNVEV (reference sequence). The CDR3 is 16 residues long.

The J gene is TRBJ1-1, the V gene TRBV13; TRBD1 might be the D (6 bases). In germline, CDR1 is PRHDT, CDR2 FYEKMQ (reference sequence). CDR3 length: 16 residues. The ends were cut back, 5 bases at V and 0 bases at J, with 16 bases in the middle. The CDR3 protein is CASSLEGGALNTEAFF. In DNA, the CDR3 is TGTGCCAGCAGCCTCGAGGGGGGGGCACTGAACACTGAAGCTTTCTTT.

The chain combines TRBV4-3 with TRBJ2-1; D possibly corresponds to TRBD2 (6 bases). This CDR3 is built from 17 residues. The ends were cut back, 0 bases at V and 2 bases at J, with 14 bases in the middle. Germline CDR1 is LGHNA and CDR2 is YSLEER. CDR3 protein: CASSQDLSAGPYNEQFF. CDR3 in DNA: TGCGCCAGCAGCCAAGATCTTTCCGCGGGGCCCTACAATGAGCAGTTCTTC.

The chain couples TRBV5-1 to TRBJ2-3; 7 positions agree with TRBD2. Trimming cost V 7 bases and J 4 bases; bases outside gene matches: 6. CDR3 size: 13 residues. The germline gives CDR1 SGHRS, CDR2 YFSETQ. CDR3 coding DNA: TGCGCCAGCGGCGGACTAGTCCCAGATACGCAGTATTTT. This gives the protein CASGGLVPDTQYF.

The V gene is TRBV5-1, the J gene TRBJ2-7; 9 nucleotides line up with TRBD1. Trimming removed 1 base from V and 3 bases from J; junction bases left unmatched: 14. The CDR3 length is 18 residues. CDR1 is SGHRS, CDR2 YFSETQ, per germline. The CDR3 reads CASSLTPLTGGISYEQYF. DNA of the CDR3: TGCGCCAGCAGCTTGACACCCCTGACAGGGGGAATAAGCTACGAGCAGTACTTC.

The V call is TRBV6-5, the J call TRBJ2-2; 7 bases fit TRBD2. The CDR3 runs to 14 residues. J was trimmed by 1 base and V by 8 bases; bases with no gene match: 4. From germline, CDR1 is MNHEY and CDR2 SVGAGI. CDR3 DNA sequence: TGTGCCAGCCGGGGAGGGTGGAACACCGGGGAGCTGTTTTTT. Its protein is CASRGGWNTGELFF.

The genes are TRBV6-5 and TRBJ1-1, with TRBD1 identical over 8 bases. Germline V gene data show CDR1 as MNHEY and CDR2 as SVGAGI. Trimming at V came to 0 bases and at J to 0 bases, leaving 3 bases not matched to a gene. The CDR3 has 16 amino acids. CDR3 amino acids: CASSYSWDRLNTEAFF. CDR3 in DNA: TGTGCCAGCAGTTACTCTTGGGACAGGCTGAACACTGAAGCTTTCTTT.

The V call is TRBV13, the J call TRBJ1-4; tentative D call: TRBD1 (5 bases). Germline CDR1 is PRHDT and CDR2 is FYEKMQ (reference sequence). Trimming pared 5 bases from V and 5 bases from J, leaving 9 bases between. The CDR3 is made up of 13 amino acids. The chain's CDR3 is CASSTGGNEKLFF. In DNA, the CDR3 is TGTGCCAGCAGCACGGGGGGGAATGAAAAACTGTTTTTT.

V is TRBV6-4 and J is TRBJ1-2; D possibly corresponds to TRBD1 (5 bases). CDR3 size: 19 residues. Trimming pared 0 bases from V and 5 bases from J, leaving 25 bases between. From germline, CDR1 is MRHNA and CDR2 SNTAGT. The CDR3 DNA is TGTGCCAGCAGTGACTCGATCCATTTTAGGGACTCAAAACCGTATGGCTACACCTTC. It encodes CASSDSIHFRDSKPYGYTF.

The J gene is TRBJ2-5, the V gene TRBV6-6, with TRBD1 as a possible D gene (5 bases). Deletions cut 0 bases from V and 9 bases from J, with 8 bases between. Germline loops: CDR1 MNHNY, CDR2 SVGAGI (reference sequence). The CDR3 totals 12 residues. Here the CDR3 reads CASSYSGPAQYF. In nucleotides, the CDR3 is TGTGCCAGCAGTTACTCGGGGCCCGCCCAGTACTTC.

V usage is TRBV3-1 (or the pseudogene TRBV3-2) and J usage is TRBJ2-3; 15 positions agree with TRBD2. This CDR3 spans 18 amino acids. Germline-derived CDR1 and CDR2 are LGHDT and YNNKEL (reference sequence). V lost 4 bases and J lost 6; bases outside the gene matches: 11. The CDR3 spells CASSPGLAGGPLIDTQYF. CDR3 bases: TGTGCCAGCAGCCCGGGACTAGCGGGGGGCCCACTAATCGATACGCAGTATTTT.

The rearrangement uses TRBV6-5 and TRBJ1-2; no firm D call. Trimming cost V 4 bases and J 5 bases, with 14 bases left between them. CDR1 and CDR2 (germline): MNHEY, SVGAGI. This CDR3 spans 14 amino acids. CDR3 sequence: CASSSDLNWYGYTF. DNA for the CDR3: TGTGCCAGCAGTTCCGATCTTAACTGGTATGGCTACACCTTC.

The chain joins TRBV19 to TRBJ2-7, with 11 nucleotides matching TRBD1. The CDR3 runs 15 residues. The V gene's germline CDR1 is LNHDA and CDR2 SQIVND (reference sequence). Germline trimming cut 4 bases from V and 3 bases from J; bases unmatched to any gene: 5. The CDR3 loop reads CASSTFGTGGYEQYF. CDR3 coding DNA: TGTGCCAGTAGTACCTTCGGGACAGGGGGCTACGAGCAGTACTTC.

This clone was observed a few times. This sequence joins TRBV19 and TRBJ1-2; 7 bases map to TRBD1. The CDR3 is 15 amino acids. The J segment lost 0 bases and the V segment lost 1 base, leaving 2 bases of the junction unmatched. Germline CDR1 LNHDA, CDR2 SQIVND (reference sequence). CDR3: CASSIGGQTNYGYTF. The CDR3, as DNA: TGTGCCAGTAGTATAGGGGGACAGACTAACTATGGCTACACCTTC.

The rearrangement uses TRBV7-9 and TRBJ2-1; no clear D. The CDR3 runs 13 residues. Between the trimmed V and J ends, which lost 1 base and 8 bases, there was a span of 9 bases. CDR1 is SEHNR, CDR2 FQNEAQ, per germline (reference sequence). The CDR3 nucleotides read TGTGCCAGCAGCTTAGAAGCGCGCCATGAGCAGTTCTTC. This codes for CASSLEARHEQFF. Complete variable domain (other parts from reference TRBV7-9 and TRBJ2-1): DTGVSQNPRHKITKRGQNVTFRCDPISEHNRLYWYRQTLGQGPEFLTYFQNEAQLEKSRLLSDRFSAERPKGSFSTLEIQRTEQGDSAMYLCASSLEARHEQFFGPGTRLTVL.

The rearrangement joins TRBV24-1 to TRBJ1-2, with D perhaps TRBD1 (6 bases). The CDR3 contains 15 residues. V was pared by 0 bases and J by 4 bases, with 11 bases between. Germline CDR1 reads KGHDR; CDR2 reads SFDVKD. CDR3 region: CATSDLQGIGYGYTF. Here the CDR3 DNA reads TGTGCCACCAGTGATTTGCAGGGGATCGGCTATGGCTACACCTTC.

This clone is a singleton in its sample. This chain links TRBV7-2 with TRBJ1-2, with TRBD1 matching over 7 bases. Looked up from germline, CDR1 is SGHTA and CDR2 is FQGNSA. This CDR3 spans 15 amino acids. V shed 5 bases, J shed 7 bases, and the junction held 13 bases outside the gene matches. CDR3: CASSLGDSPWGGYTF. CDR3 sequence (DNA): TGTGCCAGCAGCCTCGGGGACAGCCCCTGGGGTGGCTACACCTTC.

The CDR3 sequence: CASSTSPGQLNTEAFF. The CDR3, as DNA: TGCGCCAGCAGCACCTCGCCGGGACAGCTGAACACTGAAGCTTTCTTT. The J gene is TRBJ1-1, the V gene TRBV5-1; 7 positions agree with TRBD1. This CDR3 region has 16 residues. Germline CDR1 and CDR2: SGHRS and YFSETQ. V lost 4 bases to trimming and J lost 0 bases; unmatched junction nucleotides: 9.

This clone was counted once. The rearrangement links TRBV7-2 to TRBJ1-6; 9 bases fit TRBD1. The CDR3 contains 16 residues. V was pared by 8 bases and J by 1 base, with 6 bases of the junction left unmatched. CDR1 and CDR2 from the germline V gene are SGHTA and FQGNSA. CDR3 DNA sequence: TGTGCCAGCGCTGGACAGGGGTTATCCTATAATTCACCCCTCCACTTT. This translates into CASAGQGLSYNSPLHF.

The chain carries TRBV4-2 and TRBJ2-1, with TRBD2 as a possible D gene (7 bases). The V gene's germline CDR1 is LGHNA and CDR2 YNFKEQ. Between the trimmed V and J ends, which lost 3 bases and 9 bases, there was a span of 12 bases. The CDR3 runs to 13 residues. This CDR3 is CASSHYREGEQFF. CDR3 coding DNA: TGTGCCAGCAGCCATTACAGGGAGGGTGAGCAGTTCTTC.

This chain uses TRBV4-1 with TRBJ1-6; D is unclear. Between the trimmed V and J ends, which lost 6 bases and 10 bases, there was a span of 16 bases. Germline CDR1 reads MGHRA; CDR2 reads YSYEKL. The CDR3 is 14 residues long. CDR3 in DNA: TGCGCCAGCAGTCGTGACGGGGATTACTCACCCCTCCACTTT. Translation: CASSRDGDYSPLHF.

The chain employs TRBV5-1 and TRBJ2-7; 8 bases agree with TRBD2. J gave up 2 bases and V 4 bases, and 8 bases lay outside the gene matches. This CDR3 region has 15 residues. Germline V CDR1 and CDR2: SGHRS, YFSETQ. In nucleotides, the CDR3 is TGCGCCAGCAGCCCGTCGGGGGGGGACACCTACGAGCAGTACTTC. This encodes CASSPSGGDTYEQYF.

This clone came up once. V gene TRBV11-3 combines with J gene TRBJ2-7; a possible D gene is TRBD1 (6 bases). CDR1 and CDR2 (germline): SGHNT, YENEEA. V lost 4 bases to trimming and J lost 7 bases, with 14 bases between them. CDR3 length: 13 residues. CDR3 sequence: CASSSYPGEEQYF. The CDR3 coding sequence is TGTGCCAGCAGCTCCTACCCAGGGGAAGAGCAGTACTTC.

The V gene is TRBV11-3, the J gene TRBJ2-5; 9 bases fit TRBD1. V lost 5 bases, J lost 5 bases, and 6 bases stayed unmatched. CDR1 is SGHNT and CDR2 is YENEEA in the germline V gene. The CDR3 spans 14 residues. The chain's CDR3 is CASSPGQGWETQYF. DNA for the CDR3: TGTGCCAGCAGCCCGGGACAGGGTTGGGAGACCCAGTACTTC.

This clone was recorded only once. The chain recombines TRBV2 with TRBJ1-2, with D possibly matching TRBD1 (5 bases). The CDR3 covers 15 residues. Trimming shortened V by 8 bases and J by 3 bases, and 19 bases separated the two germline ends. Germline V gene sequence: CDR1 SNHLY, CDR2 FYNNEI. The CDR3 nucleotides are TGTGCCAGCGGAAGGGGACTTTCCACGGACTATGGCTACACCTTC. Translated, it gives CASGRGLSTDYGYTF.

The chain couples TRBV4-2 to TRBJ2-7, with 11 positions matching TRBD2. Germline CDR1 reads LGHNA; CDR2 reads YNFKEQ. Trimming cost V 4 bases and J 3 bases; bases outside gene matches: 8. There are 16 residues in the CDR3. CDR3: CASSPAGTSGFYEQYF. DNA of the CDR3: TGTGCCAGCAGCCCAGCCGGGACTAGCGGATTCTACGAGCAGTACTTC.

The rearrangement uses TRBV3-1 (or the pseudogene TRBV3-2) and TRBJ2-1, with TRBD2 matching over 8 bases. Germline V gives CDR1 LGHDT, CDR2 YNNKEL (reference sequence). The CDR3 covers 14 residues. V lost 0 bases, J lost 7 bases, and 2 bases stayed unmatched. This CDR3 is CASSQDRGGNEQFF. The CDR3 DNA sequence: TGTGCCAGCAGCCAAGATCGGGGGGGGAATGAGCAGTTCTTC.